This record covers a single TCR beta chain. Its antigen is still unknown. Between the trimmed V and J ends, which lost 6 bases and 2 bases, there was a span of 10 bases. Germline assignment: CDR1 SEHNR and CDR2 FQNEAQ (reference sequence). The CDR3 totals 13 residues. The data were obtained in a study of T-cell reconstitution after alpha-beta-depleted transplantation in children. Study-level results: Counts and diversity of T cells one year after transplant came mostly from newly produced T cells.

The authors prepared the TCRbeta library with unique molecular identifiers. TCRdb fed the PCR reads into MiXCR, producing one record per CDR3 protein. The sample lists 200,000 to 250,000 distinct CDR3 sequences, around 9.9% occurring once. This TCR came from a child younger than two with acute myeloid leukemia, due to receive a stem cell transplant. The chain carries TRBV7-9 and TRBJ1-1; D gene uncertain. The sample consisted of PBMCs, taken before TCRalphabeta/CD19-depleted stem cell transplant. The CDR3: CASSIESNTEAFF. CDR3 nucleotide sequence: TGTGCCAGCAGTATTGAGAGTAACACTGAAGCTTTCTTT.